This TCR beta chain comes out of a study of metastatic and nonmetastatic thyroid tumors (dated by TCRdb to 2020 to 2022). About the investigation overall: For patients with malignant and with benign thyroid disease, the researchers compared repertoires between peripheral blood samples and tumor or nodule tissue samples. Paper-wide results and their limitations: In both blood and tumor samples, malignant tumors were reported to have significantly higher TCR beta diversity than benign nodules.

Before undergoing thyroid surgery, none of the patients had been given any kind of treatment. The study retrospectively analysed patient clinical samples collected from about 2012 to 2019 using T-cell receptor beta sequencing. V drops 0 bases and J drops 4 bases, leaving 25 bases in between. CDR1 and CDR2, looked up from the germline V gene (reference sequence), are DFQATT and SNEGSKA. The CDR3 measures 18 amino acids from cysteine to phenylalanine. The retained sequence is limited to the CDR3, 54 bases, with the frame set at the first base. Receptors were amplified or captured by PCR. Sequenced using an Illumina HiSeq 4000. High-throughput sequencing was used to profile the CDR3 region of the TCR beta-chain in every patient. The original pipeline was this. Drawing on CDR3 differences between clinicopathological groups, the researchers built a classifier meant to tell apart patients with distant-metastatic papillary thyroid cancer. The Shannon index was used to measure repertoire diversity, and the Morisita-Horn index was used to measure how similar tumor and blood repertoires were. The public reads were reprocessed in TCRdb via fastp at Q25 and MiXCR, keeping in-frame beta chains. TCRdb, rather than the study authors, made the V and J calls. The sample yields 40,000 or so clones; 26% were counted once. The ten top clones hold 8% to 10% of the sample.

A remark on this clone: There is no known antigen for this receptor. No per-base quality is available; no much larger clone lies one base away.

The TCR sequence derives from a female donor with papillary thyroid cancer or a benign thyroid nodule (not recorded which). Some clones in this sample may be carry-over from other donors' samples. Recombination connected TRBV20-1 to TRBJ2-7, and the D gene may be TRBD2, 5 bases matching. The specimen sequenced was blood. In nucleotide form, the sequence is TGCAGTGCTAGAGATTGTGGGGTATCTGGAGGCTATAGGTACGAGCAGTACTTC. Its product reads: CSARDCGVSGGYRYEQYF.